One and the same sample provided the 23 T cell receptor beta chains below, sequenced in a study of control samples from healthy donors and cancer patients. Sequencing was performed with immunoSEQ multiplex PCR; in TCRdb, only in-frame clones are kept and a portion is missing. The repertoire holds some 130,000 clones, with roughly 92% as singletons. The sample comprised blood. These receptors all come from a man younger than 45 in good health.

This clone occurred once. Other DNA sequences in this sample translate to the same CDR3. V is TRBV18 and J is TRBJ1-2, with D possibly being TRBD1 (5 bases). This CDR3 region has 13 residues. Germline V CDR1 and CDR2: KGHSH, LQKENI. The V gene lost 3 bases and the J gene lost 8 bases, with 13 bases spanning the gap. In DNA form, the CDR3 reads TGTGCCAGCTCACCGCGGGGGGGTGAAGGCTACACCTTC. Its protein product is CASSPRGGEGYTF.

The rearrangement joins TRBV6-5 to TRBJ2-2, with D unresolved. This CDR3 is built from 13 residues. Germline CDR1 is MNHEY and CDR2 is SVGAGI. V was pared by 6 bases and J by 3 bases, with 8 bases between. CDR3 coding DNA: TGTGCCAGCAGCCTTAGACACACCGGGGAGCTGTTTTTT. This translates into CASSLRHTGELFF.

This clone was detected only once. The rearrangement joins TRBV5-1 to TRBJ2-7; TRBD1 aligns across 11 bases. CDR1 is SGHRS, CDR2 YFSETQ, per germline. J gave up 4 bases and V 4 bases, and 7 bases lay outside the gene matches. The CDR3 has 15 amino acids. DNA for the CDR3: TGCGCCAGCAGCGCGACCGGGACAGGGGGTTACGAGCAGTACTTC. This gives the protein CASSATGTGGYEQYF.

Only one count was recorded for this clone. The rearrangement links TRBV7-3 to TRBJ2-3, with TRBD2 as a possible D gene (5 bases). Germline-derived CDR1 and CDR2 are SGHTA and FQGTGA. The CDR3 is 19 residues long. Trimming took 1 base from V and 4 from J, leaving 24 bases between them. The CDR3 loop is CASSLRRTGTHNPSDTQYF. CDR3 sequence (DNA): TGTGCCAGCAGCTTAAGGAGAACGGGAACCCACAACCCTTCAGATACGCAGTATTTT.

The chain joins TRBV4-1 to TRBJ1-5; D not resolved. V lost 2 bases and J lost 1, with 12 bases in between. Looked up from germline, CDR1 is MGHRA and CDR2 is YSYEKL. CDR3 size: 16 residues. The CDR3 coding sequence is TGCGCCAGCAGCCAATTTCGGGTCGGGAGCAATCAGCCCCAGCATTTT. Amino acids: CASSQFRVGSNQPQHF.

The CDR3 DNA sequence: TGCGCCAGCAGTGGGCCCCTCGGGACAGGGAATTACAATGAGCAGTTCTTC. Its protein is CASSGPLGTGNYNEQFF. This chain connects TRBV10-1 to TRBJ2-1; TRBD1 agrees at 9 bases. Per the germline V gene, CDR1 is WNHNN and CDR2 is SYGVQD (reference sequence). Germline trimming cut 4 bases from V and 4 bases from J; bases unmatched to any gene: 11. This CDR3 is built from 17 residues.

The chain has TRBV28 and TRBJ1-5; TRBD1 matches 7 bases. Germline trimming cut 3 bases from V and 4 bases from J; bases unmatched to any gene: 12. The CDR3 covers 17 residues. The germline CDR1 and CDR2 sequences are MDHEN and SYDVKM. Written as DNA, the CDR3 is TGTGCCAGCAGTTTTGGAGGGGGCGCGGCCTTTAATCAGCCCCAGCATTTT. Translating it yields CASSFGGGAAFNQPQHF.

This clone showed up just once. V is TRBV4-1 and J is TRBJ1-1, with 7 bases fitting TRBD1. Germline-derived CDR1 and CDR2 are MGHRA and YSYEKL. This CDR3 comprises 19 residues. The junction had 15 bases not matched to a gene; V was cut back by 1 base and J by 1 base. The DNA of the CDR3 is TGCGCCAGCAGCCAAGCTAGAACAGGGGTGGGGGGACGGAACACTGAAGCTTTCTTT. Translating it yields CASSQARTGVGGRNTEAFF.

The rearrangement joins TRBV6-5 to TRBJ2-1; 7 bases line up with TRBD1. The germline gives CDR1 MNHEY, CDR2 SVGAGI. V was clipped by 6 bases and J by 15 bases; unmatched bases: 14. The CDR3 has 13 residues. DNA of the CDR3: TGTGCCAGCAGAACTGCCGGGACAGAGTTTTGGTTCTTC. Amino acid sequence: CASRTAGTEFWFF.

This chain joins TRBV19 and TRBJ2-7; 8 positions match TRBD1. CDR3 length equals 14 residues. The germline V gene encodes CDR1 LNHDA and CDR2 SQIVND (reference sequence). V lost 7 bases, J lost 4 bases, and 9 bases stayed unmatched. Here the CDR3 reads CASITRDRTYEQYF. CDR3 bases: TGTGCCAGTATAACAAGGGACAGGACATACGAGCAGTACTTC.

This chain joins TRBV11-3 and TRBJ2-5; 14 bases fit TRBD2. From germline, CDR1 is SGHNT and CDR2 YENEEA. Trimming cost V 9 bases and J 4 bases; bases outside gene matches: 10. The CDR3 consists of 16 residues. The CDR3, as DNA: TGTGCCAGGACGGAAGGGACTAGCGGGAGCGGAGAGACCCAGTACTTC. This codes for CARTEGTSGSGETQYF. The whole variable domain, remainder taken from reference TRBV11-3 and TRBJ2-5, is EAGVVQSPRYKIIEKKQPVAFWCNPISGHNTLYWYLQNLGQGPELLIRYENEEAVDDSQLPKDRFSAERLKGVDSTLKIQPAELGDSAVYLCARTEGTSGSGETQYFGPGTRLLVL.

The CDR3 reads CASSSLWANEKLFF. The CDR3 DNA reads as TGTGCCAGTAGTTCTCTGTGGGCTAATGAAAAACTGTTTTTT. V and J are TRBV19 and TRBJ1-4; D gene unclear. The germline gives CDR1 LNHDA, CDR2 SQIVND (reference sequence). The CDR3 extends over 14 amino acids. Trimming cost V 5 bases and J 3 bases, with 10 bases left between them.

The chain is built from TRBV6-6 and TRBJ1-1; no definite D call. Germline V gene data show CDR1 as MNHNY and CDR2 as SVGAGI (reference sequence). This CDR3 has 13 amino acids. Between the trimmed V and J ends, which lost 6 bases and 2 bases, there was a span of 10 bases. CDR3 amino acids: CASRNVYNTEAFF. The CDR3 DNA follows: TGTGCCAGCAGGAACGTTTATAACACTGAAGCTTTCTTT.

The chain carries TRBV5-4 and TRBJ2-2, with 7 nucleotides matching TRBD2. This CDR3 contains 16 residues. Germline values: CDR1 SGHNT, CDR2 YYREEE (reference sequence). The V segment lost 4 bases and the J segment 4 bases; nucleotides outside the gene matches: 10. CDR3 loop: CASSLPPLASTGELFF. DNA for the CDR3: TGTGCCAGCAGCCTACCCCCACTAGCGAGCACCGGGGAGCTGTTTTTT.

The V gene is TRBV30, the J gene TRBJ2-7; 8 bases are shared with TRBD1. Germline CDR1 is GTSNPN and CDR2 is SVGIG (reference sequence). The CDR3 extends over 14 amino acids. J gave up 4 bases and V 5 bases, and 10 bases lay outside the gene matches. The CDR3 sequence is CAWDTGGKVYEQYF. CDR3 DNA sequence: TGTGCCTGGGATACAGGGGGTAAGGTGTACGAGCAGTACTTC.

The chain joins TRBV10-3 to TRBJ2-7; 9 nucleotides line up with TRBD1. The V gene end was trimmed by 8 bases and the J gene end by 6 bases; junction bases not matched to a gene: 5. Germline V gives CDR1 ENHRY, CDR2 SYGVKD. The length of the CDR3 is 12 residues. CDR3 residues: CAIGTGSSEQYF. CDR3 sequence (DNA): TGTGCCATCGGGACAGGGTCTAGCGAGCAGTACTTC.

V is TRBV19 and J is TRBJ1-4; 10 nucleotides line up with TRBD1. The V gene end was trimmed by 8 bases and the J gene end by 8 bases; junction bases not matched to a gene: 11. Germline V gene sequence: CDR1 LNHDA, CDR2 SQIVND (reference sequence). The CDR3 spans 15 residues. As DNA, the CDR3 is TGTGCCAGTTCGGACAGGGGGGTCTCTTCCGAAAAACTGTTTTTT. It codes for CASSDRGVSSEKLFF.

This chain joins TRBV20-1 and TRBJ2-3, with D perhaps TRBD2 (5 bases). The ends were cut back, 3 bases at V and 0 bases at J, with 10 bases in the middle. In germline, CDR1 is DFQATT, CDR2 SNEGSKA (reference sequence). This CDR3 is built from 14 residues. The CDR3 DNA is TGCAGTGCTAGTCGTCGCGGGAGCACAGATACGCAGTATTTT. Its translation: CSASRRGSTDTQYF.

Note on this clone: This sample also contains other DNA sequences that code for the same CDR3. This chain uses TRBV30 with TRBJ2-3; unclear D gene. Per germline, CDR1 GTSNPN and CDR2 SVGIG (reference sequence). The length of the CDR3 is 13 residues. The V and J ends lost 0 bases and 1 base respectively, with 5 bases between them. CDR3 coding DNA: TGTGCCTGGAGTGTAGGTGGCACAGATACGCAGTATTTT. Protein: CAWSVGGTDTQYF.

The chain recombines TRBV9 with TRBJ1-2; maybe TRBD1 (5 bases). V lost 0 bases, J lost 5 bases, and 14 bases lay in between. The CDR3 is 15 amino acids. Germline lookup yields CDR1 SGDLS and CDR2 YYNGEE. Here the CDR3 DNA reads TGTGCCAGCAGCGTAGCAGCAGGGTCCTCGTATGGCTACACCTTC. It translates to CASSVAAGSSYGYTF.

DNA of the CDR3: TGCAGTGCTAGTTTAGGCGGAGGCCTCACCTACGAGCAGTACTTC. Amino acid sequence: CSASLGGGLTYEQYF. The chain employs TRBV20-1 and TRBJ2-7, with D maybe TRBD2 (5 bases). The V gene lost 3 bases and the J gene lost 2 bases, with 17 bases spanning the gap. The CDR3 loop spans 15 amino acids. Germline-derived CDR1 and CDR2 are DFQATT and SNEGSKA (reference sequence).

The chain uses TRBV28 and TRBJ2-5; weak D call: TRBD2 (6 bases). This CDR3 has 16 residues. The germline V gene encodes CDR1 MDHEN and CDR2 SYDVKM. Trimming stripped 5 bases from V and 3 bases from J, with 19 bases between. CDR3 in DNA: TGTGCCAGCAGTACCCAAGCGGCCTGGAGGGAAGAGACCCAGTACTTC. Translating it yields CASSTQAAWREETQYF.

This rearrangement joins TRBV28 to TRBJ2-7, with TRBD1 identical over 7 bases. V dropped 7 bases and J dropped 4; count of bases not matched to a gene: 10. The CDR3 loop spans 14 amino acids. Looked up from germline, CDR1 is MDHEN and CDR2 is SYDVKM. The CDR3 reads CASTPGTDHYEQYF. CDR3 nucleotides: TGTGCCAGCACCCCGGGGACAGATCATTACGAGCAGTACTTC.